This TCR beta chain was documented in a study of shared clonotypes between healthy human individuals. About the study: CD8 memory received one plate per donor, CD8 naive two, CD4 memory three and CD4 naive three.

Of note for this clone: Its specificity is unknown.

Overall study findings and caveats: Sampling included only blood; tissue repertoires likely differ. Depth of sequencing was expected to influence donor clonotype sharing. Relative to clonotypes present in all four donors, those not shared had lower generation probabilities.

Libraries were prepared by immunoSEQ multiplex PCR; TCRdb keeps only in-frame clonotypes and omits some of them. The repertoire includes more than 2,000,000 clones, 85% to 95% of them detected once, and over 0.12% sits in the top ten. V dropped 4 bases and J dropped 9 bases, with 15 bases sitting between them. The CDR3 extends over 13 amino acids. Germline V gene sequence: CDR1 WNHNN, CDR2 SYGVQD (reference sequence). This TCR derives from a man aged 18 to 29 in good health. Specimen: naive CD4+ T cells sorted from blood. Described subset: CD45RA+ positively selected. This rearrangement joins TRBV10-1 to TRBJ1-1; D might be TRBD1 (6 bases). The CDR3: CASSVQGSGKAFF. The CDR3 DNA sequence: TGCGCCAGCAGTGTACAGGGTAGCGGGAAAGCTTTCTTT.